The source of this T cell receptor (beta chain) is a study of cytomegalovirus exposure and HLA in healthy donors. Study-level points and caveats: In terms of immune exposure information, only CMV serostatus was available. For most TCR sequences rarity was the rule, although some public TCRs occurred in many donors. Looking again later, the authors saw that most CMV-associated TCR beta chains seemed HLA-restricted.

Germline CDR1 and CDR2: SQVTM and ANQGSEA. The V and J ends lost 3 bases and 3 bases respectively, with 11 bases between them. The CDR3 loop spans 13 amino acids. Details on this clone: The antigen is not known.

The PCR made use of 60 Vbeta and 13 Jbeta primers. Sequenced by immunoSEQ multiplex PCR; TCRdb stores in-frame clones only, minus some. The data hold about 77,000 clones, with 60% to 85% observed a single time. The sequence was obtained from a man aged 40-49 years in good health and CMV-seronegative. The V call is TRBV29-1, the J call TRBJ1-2; no definite D call. The material sequenced was PBMCs. CDR3 protein: CSVDGGLDYGYTF. The CDR3 region has the DNA TGCAGCGTTGACGGCGGATTAGACTATGGCTACACCTTC.